These 3 T cell receptor beta chains originate from one sample sequenced in a study of OX40 agonist ivuxolimab in advanced cancers. Using immunoSEQ multiplex PCR, the repertoire was profiled, and TCRdb retains in-frame clones only, with some absent. The table has about 95,000 clones, 89% seen once. Sample: CD4+ or CD8+ T cells sorted from blood, taken in a trial of the OX40 agonist ivuxolimab. Receptor source: an adult with an advanced solid tumor such as melanoma, head and neck, liver or kidney cancer.

The chain has TRBV15 and TRBJ1-3, with 8 bases identical to TRBD1. This CDR3 contains 17 residues. CDR1 and CDR2 from the germline V gene are LNHNV and YYDKDF (reference sequence). With 0 bases clipped from V and 5 bases from J, the junction kept 9 bases outside the gene matches. CDR3 bases: TGTGCCACCAGCAGAGAGGAGGACAGGGCTATCCGAAACACCATATATTTT. This gives the protein CATSREEDRAIRNTIYF.

This clone was seen a handful of times. The chain uses TRBV18 and TRBJ1-1; D remains ambiguous. Germline CDR1 reads KGHSH; CDR2 reads LQKENI. The CDR3 covers 13 residues. Between the trimmed V and J ends, which lost 7 bases and 4 bases, there was a span of 13 bases. CDR3 sequence: CASFPTAGTEAFF. In nucleotides, the CDR3 is TGTGCCAGCTTCCCGACCGCGGGCACTGAAGCTTTCTTT.

This clone was detected only a few times. The chain employs TRBV27 and TRBJ2-3, with D possibly matching TRBD1 (6 bases). This CDR3 contains 16 residues. Trimming shortened V by 8 bases and J by 0 bases, and 18 bases separated the two germline ends. Germline V gene sequence: CDR1 MNHEY, CDR2 SMNVEV (reference sequence). The DNA for the CDR3 is TGTGCCAGCTTAGACCGTCTCGGACAGAGCACAGATACGCAGTATTTT. This translates into CASLDRLGQSTDTQYF.